What follows is one T cell receptor beta chain and its context. The antigen remains unidentified. The entry originates in a study of beta chain features in type 1 diabetes. Study-wide points: A potential PCR bias toward shorter templates would be equal in patient and control samples. The study found moderately but significantly shorter TCRB CDR3s in all four CD4+ subsets of Type 1 diabetes patients. Naive, central memory and Treg TCRB repertoires seemed to resemble each other more closely in patients than they did in healthy donors.

Reverse transcribing all isolated RNA meant expressed TCRB transcripts were sequenced. Only in-frame clones appear in the TCRdb table, and some are missing; sequencing was by immunoSEQ multiplex PCR. The data show 130,000 to 150,000 clones, around 50% seen once. The TCR originated in a man younger than 35 in good health. Material: Tregs from blood.

CDR3 region: CASSFIGEQETQYF. DNA for the CDR3: TGTGCCAGCAGTTTCATAGGGGAACAAGAGACCCAGTACTTC. V usage is TRBV27 and J usage is TRBJ2-5, with D perhaps TRBD1 (5 bases). This CDR3 is 14 amino acids long. V lost 3 bases, J lost 2 bases, and 10 bases lay in between. CDR1 MNHEY and CDR2 SMNVEV come from the germline V gene (reference sequence).